This TCR beta chain derives from a study of cytomegalovirus exposure and HLA in healthy donors. As regards this clone: The antigen is not known.

Study-wide results and caveats: Investigators reported more than 150 TCR beta chains as tied to cytomegalovirus.

60 Vbeta and 13 Jbeta primers were used in PCR. Assay used: immunoSEQ multiplex PCR; TCRdb lists only in-frame clones, some missing. The sample contains more than 95,000 clones, more than 65% of which appear only once. The sample consisted of PBMCs. The receptor comes from a middle-aged man in good health and CMV-seropositive.

In nucleotides, the CDR3 is TGTGCCAGCAGCTTAACGACAGCTTCCGGGGAGCTGTTTTTT. It codes for CASSLTTASGELFF. The chain is built from TRBV7-3 and TRBJ2-2; possibly TRBD1 for D (5 bases). Per the germline V gene, CDR1 is SGHTA and CDR2 is FQGTGA. The CDR3 is 14 residues long. Trimming took 0 bases from V and 6 from J, leaving 8 bases between them. The full variable domain, in which reference TRBV7-3 and TRBJ2-2 provide the parts outside the CDR3, is GAGVSQTPSNKVTEKGKYVELRCDPISGHTALYWYRQSLGQGPEFLIYFQGTGAADDSGLPNDRFFAVRPEGSVSTLKIQRTERGDSAVYLCASSLTTASGELFFGEGSRLTVL.